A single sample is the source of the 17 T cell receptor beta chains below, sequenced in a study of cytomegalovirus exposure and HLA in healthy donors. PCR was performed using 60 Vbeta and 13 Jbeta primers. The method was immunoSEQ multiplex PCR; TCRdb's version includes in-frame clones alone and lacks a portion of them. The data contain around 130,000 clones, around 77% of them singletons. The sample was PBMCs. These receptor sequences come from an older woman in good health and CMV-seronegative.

The CDR3 is CASSSGRGAETQYF. CDR3 nucleotides: TGTGCCAGCAGCTCTGGCAGGGGCGCGGAGACCCAGTACTTC. The chain has TRBV7-2 and TRBJ2-5; D perhaps matches TRBD1 (6 bases). The length of the CDR3 is 14 residues. The V gene's germline CDR1 is SGHTA and CDR2 FQGNSA. The V end was cut by 4 bases, the J end by 5 bases, with 14 bases between.

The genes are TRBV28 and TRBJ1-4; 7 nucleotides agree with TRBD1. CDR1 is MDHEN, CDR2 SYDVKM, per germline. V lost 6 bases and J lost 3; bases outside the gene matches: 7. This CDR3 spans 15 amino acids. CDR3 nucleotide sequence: TGTGCCAGCAGGTCACAGGGGAGAGCTAATGAAAAACTGTTTTTT. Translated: CASRSQGRANEKLFF.

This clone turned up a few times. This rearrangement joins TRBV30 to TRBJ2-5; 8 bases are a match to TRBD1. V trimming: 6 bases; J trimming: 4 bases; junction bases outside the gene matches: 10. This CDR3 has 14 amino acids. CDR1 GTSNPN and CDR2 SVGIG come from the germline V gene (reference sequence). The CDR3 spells CACLLGTGRETQYF. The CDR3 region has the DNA TGTGCCTGCCTCCTCGGGACAGGCCGAGAGACCCAGTACTTC.

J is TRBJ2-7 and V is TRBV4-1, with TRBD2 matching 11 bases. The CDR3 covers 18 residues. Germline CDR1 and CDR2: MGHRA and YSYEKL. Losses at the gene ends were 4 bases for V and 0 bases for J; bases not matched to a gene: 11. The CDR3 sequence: CASSPWGLAGGDSYEQYF. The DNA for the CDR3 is TGCGCCAGCAGCCCCTGGGGCCTAGCGGGAGGAGACTCCTACGAGCAGTACTTC.

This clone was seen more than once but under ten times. The CDR3 DNA sequence: TGTGCCAGCAGTTTATCCGTTTCCAGCGGGCGAGAAAAAACTAGCACAGATACGCAGTATTTT. It codes for CASSLSVSSGREKTSTDTQYF. This rearrangement joins TRBV28 to TRBJ2-3, with a tentative D call TRBD2 (6 bases). Germline loops: CDR1 MDHEN, CDR2 SYDVKM. The CDR3 spans 21 residues. V lost 1 base, J lost 0 bases, and 26 bases lay in between. Drawing the rest from reference TRBV28 and TRBJ2-3, the complete variable domain is DVKVTQSSRYLVKRTGEKVFLECVQDMDHENMFWYRQDPGLGLRLIYFSYDVKMKEKGDIPEGYSVSREKKERFSLILESASTNQTSMYLCASSLSVSSGREKTSTDTQYFGPGTRLTVL.

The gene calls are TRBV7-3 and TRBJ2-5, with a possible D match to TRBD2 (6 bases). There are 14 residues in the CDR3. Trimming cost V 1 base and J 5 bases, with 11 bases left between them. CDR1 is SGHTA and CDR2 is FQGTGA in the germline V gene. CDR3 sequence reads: CASSLSGAEETQYF. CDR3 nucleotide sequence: TGTGCCAGCAGCTTAAGCGGGGCAGAGGAGACCCAGTACTTC. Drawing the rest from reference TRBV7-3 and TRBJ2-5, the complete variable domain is GAGVSQTPSNKVTEKGKYVELRCDPISGHTALYWYRQSLGQGPEFLIYFQGTGAADDSGLPNDRFFAVRPEGSVSTLKIQRTERGDSAVYLCASSLSGAEETQYFGPGTRLLVL.

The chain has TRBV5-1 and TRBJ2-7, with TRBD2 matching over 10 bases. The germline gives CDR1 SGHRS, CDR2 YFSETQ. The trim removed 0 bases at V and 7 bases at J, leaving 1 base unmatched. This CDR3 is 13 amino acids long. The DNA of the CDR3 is TGCGCCAGCAGCTTGGCACTAGCGGGAGAGCAGTACTTC. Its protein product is CASSLALAGEQYF.

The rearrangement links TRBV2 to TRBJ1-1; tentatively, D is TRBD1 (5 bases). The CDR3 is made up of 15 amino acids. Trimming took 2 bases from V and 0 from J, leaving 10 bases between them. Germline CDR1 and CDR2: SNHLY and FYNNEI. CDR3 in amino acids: CASSESPGMNTEAFF. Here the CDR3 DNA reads TGTGCCAGCAGTGAATCCCCAGGGATGAACACTGAAGCTTTCTTT.

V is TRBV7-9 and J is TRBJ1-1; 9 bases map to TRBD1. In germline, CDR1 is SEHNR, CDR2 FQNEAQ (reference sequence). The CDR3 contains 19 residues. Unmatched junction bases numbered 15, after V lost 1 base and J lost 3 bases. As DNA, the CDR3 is TGTGCCAGCAGCTTAGGATTCAGAGACAGGGGGGTGGGGTACACTGAAGCTTTCTTT. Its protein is CASSLGFRDRGVGYTEAFF.

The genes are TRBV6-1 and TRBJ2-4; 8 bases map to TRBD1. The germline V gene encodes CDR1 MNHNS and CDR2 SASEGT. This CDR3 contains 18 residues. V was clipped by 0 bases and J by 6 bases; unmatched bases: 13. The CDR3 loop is CASSEALWGQGASNIQYF. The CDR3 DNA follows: TGTGCCAGCAGTGAAGCGCTTTGGGGCCAGGGGGCCTCAAACATTCAGTACTTC.

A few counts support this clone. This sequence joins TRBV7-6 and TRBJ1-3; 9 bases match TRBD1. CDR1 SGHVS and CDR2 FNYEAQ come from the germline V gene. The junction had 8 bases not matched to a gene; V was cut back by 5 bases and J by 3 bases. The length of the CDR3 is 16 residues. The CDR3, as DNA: TGTGCCAGCAGCCCCCAGACAGGGGGAGGTGGAAACACCATATATTTT. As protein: CASSPQTGGGGNTIYF.

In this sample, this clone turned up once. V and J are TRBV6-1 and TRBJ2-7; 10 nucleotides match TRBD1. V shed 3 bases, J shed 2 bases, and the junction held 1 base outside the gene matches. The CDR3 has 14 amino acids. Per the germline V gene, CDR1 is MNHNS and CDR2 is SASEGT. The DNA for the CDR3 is TGTGCCAGCAGTGAGGGGACAGGGGCCTACGAGCAGTACTTC. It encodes CASSEGTGAYEQYF.

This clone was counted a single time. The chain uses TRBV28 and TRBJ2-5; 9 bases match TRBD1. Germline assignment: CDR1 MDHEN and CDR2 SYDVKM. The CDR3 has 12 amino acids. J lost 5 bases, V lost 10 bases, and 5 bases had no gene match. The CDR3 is CATRTGVETQYF. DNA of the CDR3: TGTGCCACCAGGACAGGGGTTGAGACCCAGTACTTC.

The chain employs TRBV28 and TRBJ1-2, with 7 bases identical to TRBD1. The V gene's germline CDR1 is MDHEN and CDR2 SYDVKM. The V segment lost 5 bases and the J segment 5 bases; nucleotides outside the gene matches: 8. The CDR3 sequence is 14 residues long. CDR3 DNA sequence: TGTGCCAGCAGTCCTGACAGGGATGGATATGGCTACACCTTC. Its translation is CASSPDRDGYGYTF.

The CDR3 DNA follows: TGCGCCAGCAGCCTATTACAGGGCTCTAATGAAAAACTGTTTTTT. It is translated as CASSLLQGSNEKLFF. The V call is TRBV5-1, the J call TRBJ1-4; a possible D gene is TRBD1 (6 bases). The ends were cut back, 4 bases at V and 3 bases at J, with 13 bases in the middle. Per germline, CDR1 SGHRS and CDR2 YFSETQ. The CDR3 has 15 residues.

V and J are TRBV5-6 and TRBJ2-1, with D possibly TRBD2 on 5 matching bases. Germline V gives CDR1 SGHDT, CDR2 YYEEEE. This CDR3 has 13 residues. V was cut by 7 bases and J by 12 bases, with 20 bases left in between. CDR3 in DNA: TGTGCCAGCCGTTGGGGTGGCGCGGGCGCGCAGTTCTTC. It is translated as CASRWGGAGAQFF.

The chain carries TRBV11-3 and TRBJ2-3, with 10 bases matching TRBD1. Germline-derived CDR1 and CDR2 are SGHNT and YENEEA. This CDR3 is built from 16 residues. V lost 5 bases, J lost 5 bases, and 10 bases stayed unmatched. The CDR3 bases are TGTGCCAGCAGCCCTGCCGGGACAGGGGTTAAAGATACGCAGTATTTT. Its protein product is CASSPAGTGVKDTQYF. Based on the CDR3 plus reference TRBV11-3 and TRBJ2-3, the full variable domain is EAGVVQSPRYKIIEKKQPVAFWCNPISGHNTLYWYLQNLGQGPELLIRYENEEAVDDSQLPKDRFSAERLKGVDSTLKIQPAELGDSAVYLCASSPAGTGVKDTQYFGPGTRLTVL.